This note documents a single TCR beta chain sequence. Its target is not known. Germline assignment: CDR1 DFQATT and CDR2 SNEGSKA (reference sequence). CDR3 length: 12 residues. The V gene lost 4 bases and the J gene lost 6 bases, with 10 bases spanning the gap. This specimen comes from a study of blood T cells in healthy people across ages. The use of a sample-barcoded 5' primer and a J-beta primer mix characterized a second PCR of roughly 6 to 11 cycles. Each CDR3 protein gets one entry after TCRdb re-called the 5' RACE reads with MiXCR. This table has 590,000 or so distinct CDR3 sequences, 25% to 30% appearing once. Study-wide points: Across samples, TCR beta diversity tracked strongly with naive T cell percentage.

Healthy individuals of Caucasian origin from Russia, aged about 6 to 95, served as donors. The chain is built from TRBV20-1 and TRBJ2-1; a weak D match, TRBD2 (5 bases). This receptor was identified in a woman of 80 years or more in good health. The material sequenced was blood. The CDR3, as DNA: TGCAGTGCTACCCGAAGCGGCAATGAGCAGTTCTTC. Translating it yields CSATRSGNEQFF.